This is a list of T cell receptor beta chains from one sample in a study of shared clonotypes between healthy human individuals. TCRdb's table, derived via immunoSEQ multiplex PCR, lists solely in-frame clones and lacks some. The sample consists of about 510,000 clones, around 96% of them appearing once. The sample comprised naive CD4+ T cells sorted from blood. The source of these receptors is a woman in her 30s in good health. Both conserved end residues are part of each CDR3. D genes are given only for firm matches. A row's size may be missing; if present it is once, few, many or a size class.

clone_size: NA; d_call: TRBD2; j_call: TRBJ2-1; v_call: TRBV6-4; cdr3_nt: TGTGCCAGCAGTGACTCTTTGCGGGAGGGCCTGGTGTCAAATGAGCAGTTCTTC; cdr3_aa: CASSDSLREGLVSNEQFF
clone_size: NA; d_call: NA; j_call: TRBJ2-1; v_call: TRBV4-1; cdr3_nt: TGCGCCAGCAGCCAGGAACAGCGGGTAGACAATGAGCAGTTCTTC; cdr3_aa: CASSQEQRVDNEQFF
clone_size: NA; d_call: NA; j_call: TRBJ2-7; v_call: TRBV30; cdr3_nt: TGTGCCTGGAGTCCCCGGGGACTTCTGGGGCACGAGCAGTACTTC; cdr3_aa: CAWSPRGLLGHEQYF
clone_size: NA; d_call: NA; j_call: TRBJ2-5; v_call: TRBV28; cdr3_nt: TGTGCCAGCAGTTACGATAGGGTGCAGTACTTC; cdr3_aa: CASSYDRVQYF
clone_size: NA; d_call: NA; j_call: TRBJ1-1; v_call: TRBV5-1; cdr3_nt: TGCGCCAGCAGCCCCAGACAGGTCTCCCACACTGAAGCTTTCTTT; cdr3_aa: CASSPRQVSHTEAFF
clone_size: NA; d_call: NA; j_call: TRBJ1-1; v_call: TRBV5-1; cdr3_nt: TGCGCCAGCAGCTTGGTGGACACATTCAACACTGAAGCTTTCTTT; cdr3_aa: CASSLVDTFNTEAFF
clone_size: NA; d_call: NA; j_call: TRBJ2-7; v_call: TRBV15; cdr3_nt: TGTGCCACCAGCAGAGTGGGGCCACCCTACGAGCAGTACTTC; cdr3_aa: CATSRVGPPYEQYF
clone_size: NA; d_call: TRBD1; j_call: TRBJ2-3; v_call: TRBV2; cdr3_nt: TGTGCCAGCAGTGAAAGACAGGGGACAGATACGCAGTATTTT; cdr3_aa: CASSERQGTDTQYF
clone_size: NA; d_call: TRBD2; j_call: TRBJ2-7; v_call: TRBV4-1; cdr3_nt: TGCGCCAGCAGCCATAGGACTAGCGGGAGGGAATTCTCCTACGAGCAGTACTTC; cdr3_aa: CASSHRTSGREFSYEQYF
clone_size: NA; d_call: NA; j_call: TRBJ2-7; v_call: TRBV28; cdr3_nt: TGTGCCAGCAGATTTGTCCGGGACTTCTCTACTAGGGAGCAGTACTTC; cdr3_aa: CASRFVRDFSTREQYF
clone_size: NA; d_call: NA; j_call: TRBJ2-1; v_call: TRBV30; cdr3_nt: TGTGCCTGGCAGGTTATAAAAGAGCAGTTCTTC; cdr3_aa: CAWQVIKEQFF
clone_size: NA; d_call: TRBD2; j_call: TRBJ2-7; v_call: TRBV19; cdr3_nt: TGTGCCAGTAGCCTACTAGCGGGAGAGGGGGAGCAGTACTTC; cdr3_aa: CASSLLAGEGEQYF
clone_size: NA; d_call: TRBD1; j_call: TRBJ1-1; v_call: TRBV28; cdr3_nt: TGTGCCAGCAGACAGACAGGGGGTTTGAACACTGAAGCTTTCTTT; cdr3_aa: CASRQTGGLNTEAFF
clone_size: NA; d_call: NA; j_call: TRBJ1-5; v_call: TRBV2; cdr3_nt: TGTGCCAGCAGTGCCCTGGGGGGGGCGGAGTGGGTGCCCCAGCATTTT; cdr3_aa: CASSALGGAEWVPQHF
clone_size: NA; d_call: TRBD2; j_call: TRBJ2-3; v_call: TRBV5-1; cdr3_nt: TGCGCCAGCAGCGAAGGGACTAGCGGCACAGATACGCAGTATTTT; cdr3_aa: CASSEGTSGTDTQYF
clone_size: NA; d_call: TRBD1; j_call: TRBJ2-7; v_call: TRBV6-6; cdr3_nt: TGTGCCAGCCGCGCAGGGGGCTCCTACGAGCAGTACTTC; cdr3_aa: CASRAGGSYEQYF
clone_size: NA; d_call: TRBD2; j_call: TRBJ2-1; v_call: TRBV9; cdr3_nt: TGTGCCAGCAGCTTAACGACTAGCGGGAGGATGAGGAATGAGCAGTTCTTC; cdr3_aa: CASSLTTSGRMRNEQFF
clone_size: NA; d_call: NA; j_call: TRBJ2-3; v_call: TRBV7-3; cdr3_nt: TGTGCCAGCAGCTTAGAGTCCGCCCGCACAGATACGCAGTATTTT; cdr3_aa: CASSLESARTDTQYF
clone_size: NA; d_call: TRBD1; j_call: TRBJ1-2; v_call: TRBV2; cdr3_nt: TGTGCCAGCAGTTTAGGGACAGGCCGGCGGGGCTACACCTTC; cdr3_aa: CASSLGTGRRGYTF
clone_size: NA; d_call: NA; j_call: TRBJ1-1; v_call: TRBV7-8; cdr3_nt: TGTGCCAGCAGCGCCGACAGGTTCTACACTGAAGCTTTCTTT; cdr3_aa: CASSADRFYTEAFF
clone_size: NA; d_call: NA; j_call: TRBJ1-5; v_call: TRBV10-3; cdr3_nt: TGTGCCATCAGTGATCAAGGGCCAGGGAATCAGCCCCAGCATTTT; cdr3_aa: CAISDQGPGNQPQHF
clone_size: NA; d_call: NA; j_call: TRBJ2-7; v_call: TRBV10-3; cdr3_nt: TGTGCCATCAGTGAGTCCCCACGGGGCTCGGTGGCTTGGGAGCAGTACTTC; cdr3_aa: CAISESPRGSVAWEQYF
clone_size: once; d_call: NA; j_call: TRBJ2-3; v_call: TRBV2; cdr3_nt: TGTGCCAGCAGTGAAGTAGGGGGAATTAGCACAGATACGCAGTATTTT; cdr3_aa: CASSEVGGISTDTQYF
clone_size: NA; d_call: NA; j_call: TRBJ2-7; v_call: TRBV18; cdr3_nt: TGTGCCAGCTCACCAGGTGGGAGCTCCTACGAGCAGTACTTC; cdr3_aa: CASSPGGSSYEQYF
clone_size: once; d_call: TRBD1; j_call: TRBJ1-5; v_call: TRBV28; cdr3_nt: TGTGCCAGCAGTCATGAGGGACAGGGCAACAATCAGCCCCAGCATTTT; cdr3_aa: CASSHEGQGNNQPQHF
clone_size: once; d_call: NA; j_call: TRBJ2-5; v_call: TRBV2; cdr3_nt: TGTGCCAGCGGGGATGATAACAGGAATAACCAAGAGACCCAGTACTTC; cdr3_aa: CASGDDNRNNQETQYF
clone_size: NA; d_call: TRBD2; j_call: TRBJ2-1; v_call: TRBV9; cdr3_nt: TGTGCCAGCAGCTCATTAGCGGGAGGTCCAATCAATGAGCAGTTCTTC; cdr3_aa: CASSSLAGGPINEQFF
clone_size: NA; d_call: NA; j_call: TRBJ1-4; v_call: TRBV6-6; cdr3_nt: TGTGCCAGCAGCATTAACAGGGTTAATGAAAAACTGTTTTTT; cdr3_aa: CASSINRVNEKLFF
clone_size: NA; d_call: TRBD2; j_call: TRBJ2-7; v_call: TRBV28; cdr3_nt: TGTGCCAGCAGTTTTGGCGGGAGGTCGATCGAGCAGTACTTC; cdr3_aa: CASSFGGRSIEQYF
clone_size: NA; d_call: NA; j_call: TRBJ1-5; v_call: TRBV6-1; cdr3_nt: TGTGCCAGCAGTGAAGGACTCCAGTCCCAGCATTTT; cdr3_aa: CASSEGLQSQHF
clone_size: once; d_call: TRBD1; j_call: TRBJ1-6; v_call: TRBV6-4; cdr3_nt: TGTGCCAGCAGTGCCCAAGACAGGGGGAATTCACCCCTCCACTTT; cdr3_aa: CASSAQDRGNSPLHF
clone_size: NA; d_call: NA; j_call: TRBJ2-7; v_call: TRBV6-5; cdr3_nt: TGTGCCAGCAGTTACTCGAAGGCAGGGTACGAGCAGTACTTC; cdr3_aa: CASSYSKAGYEQYF
clone_size: NA; d_call: NA; j_call: TRBJ2-2; v_call: TRBV7-8; cdr3_nt: TGTGCCAGCAGCTGGGGGGCTAGCGTAGACGCGAACACCGGGGAGCTGTTTTTT; cdr3_aa: CASSWGASVDANTGELFF
clone_size: NA; d_call: NA; j_call: TRBJ2-3; v_call: TRBV28; cdr3_nt: TGTGCCAGCAGTTTGGGCAACACAGATACGCAGTATTTT; cdr3_aa: CASSLGNTDTQYF
clone_size: NA; d_call: NA; j_call: TRBJ2-2; v_call: TRBV11-2; cdr3_nt: TGTGCCAGCAGCTTCAATCCCTTCTCAAATGCCGGGGAGCTGTTTTTT; cdr3_aa: CASSFNPFSNAGELFF
clone_size: NA; d_call: NA; j_call: TRBJ1-4; v_call: TRBV11-2; cdr3_nt: TGTGCCAGCAGCTCGCCGGATAGAGGACAAGCTAATGAAAAACTGTTTTTT; cdr3_aa: CASSSPDRGQANEKLFF
clone_size: NA; d_call: TRBD1; j_call: TRBJ2-7; v_call: TRBV28; cdr3_nt: TGTGCCAGCAGTGCCCAGGGGGCATCAATATACGAGCAGTACTTC; cdr3_aa: CASSAQGASIYEQYF
clone_size: NA; d_call: TRBD1; j_call: TRBJ1-1; v_call: TRBV28; cdr3_nt: TGTGCCAGCAGTTCCCTGGGAGGGGGCGAGGAGACTGAAGCTTTCTTT; cdr3_aa: CASSSLGGGEETEAFF
clone_size: few; d_call: TRBD1; j_call: TRBJ2-7; v_call: TRBV27; cdr3_nt: TGTGCCAGCAGTTCGAACTACAGGGGAAGCGACTACGAGCAGTACTTC; cdr3_aa: CASSSNYRGSDYEQYF
clone_size: NA; d_call: NA; j_call: TRBJ2-4; v_call: TRBV7-9; cdr3_nt: TGTGCCAGCAGCCCGGCCAGCGGCATTCAGTACTTC; cdr3_aa: CASSPASGIQYF
clone_size: NA; d_call: NA; j_call: TRBJ2-7; v_call: TRBV2; cdr3_nt: TGTGCCAGCAGTACCCCTGACGAGCAGTACTTC; cdr3_aa: CASSTPDEQYF
clone_size: NA; d_call: TRBD2; j_call: TRBJ2-4; v_call: TRBV25-1; cdr3_nt: TGTACCCGACTAGCGGGAGGTTGGGGTCTAGCCAAAAACATTCAGTACTTC; cdr3_aa: CTRLAGGWGLAKNIQYF
clone_size: NA; d_call: NA; j_call: TRBJ1-2; v_call: TRBV19; cdr3_nt: TGTGCCAGTAGTATTTTGGGGGGCTCTGCCGGCGGTGGCTACACCTTC; cdr3_aa: CASSILGGSAGGGYTF
clone_size: NA; d_call: TRBD2; j_call: TRBJ2-1; v_call: TRBV5-1; cdr3_nt: TGCGCCAGCAGCTTCTCCGGGACTAGCGTGAATGAGCAGTTCTTC; cdr3_aa: CASSFSGTSVNEQFF
clone_size: NA; d_call: NA; j_call: TRBJ1-2; v_call: TRBV19; cdr3_nt: TGTGCCAGTAGTAGCCGGTCGGACAGCTATGGCTACACCTTC; cdr3_aa: CASSSRSDSYGYTF
clone_size: once; d_call: NA; j_call: TRBJ2-2; v_call: TRBV11-2; cdr3_nt: TGTGCCAGCAGCTTACGCCGAAACGGGGGACTGGGCGGGGAGCTGTTTTTT; cdr3_aa: CASSLRRNGGLGGELFF
clone_size: NA; d_call: NA; j_call: TRBJ2-7; v_call: TRBV11-2; cdr3_nt: TGTGCCAGCAGCTTAGGATGGGAGCCGCGCTACGAGCAGTACTTC; cdr3_aa: CASSLGWEPRYEQYF
clone_size: NA; d_call: TRBD1; j_call: TRBJ2-7; v_call: TRBV5-1; cdr3_nt: TGCGCCAGCAGCTTAAATACAGGGGAGATCAAGGTCGAGCAGTACTTC; cdr3_aa: CASSLNTGEIKVEQYF
clone_size: once; d_call: NA; j_call: TRBJ1-3; v_call: TRBV18; cdr3_nt: TGTGCCAGCTCACCAGGACTGAACTCTGGAAACACCATATATTTT; cdr3_aa: CASSPGLNSGNTIYF
clone_size: NA; d_call: TRBD1; j_call: TRBJ2-7; v_call: TRBV19; cdr3_nt: TGTGCCAGTAGTATCGATGCCGGGACAGCCTCCTACGAGCAGTACTTC; cdr3_aa: CASSIDAGTASYEQYF
clone_size: once; d_call: TRBD2; j_call: TRBJ2-5; v_call: TRBV7-8; cdr3_nt: TGTGCCAGCAGCTTGGGACTAGCGGGAGGGCCCGTAGAGACCCAGTACTTC; cdr3_aa: CASSLGLAGGPVETQYF
clone_size: NA; d_call: NA; j_call: TRBJ2-2; v_call: TRBV19; cdr3_nt: TGTGCCAGTACTACCCTCACAAACCCGAACACCGGGGAGCTGTTTTTT; cdr3_aa: CASTTLTNPNTGELFF
clone_size: once; d_call: NA; j_call: TRBJ1-2; v_call: TRBV6-5; cdr3_nt: TGTGCCAGCAGCCCAAGGGGAGGTAACCTCTATGGCTACACCTTC; cdr3_aa: CASSPRGGNLYGYTF
clone_size: NA; d_call: NA; j_call: TRBJ1-2; v_call: TRBV2; cdr3_nt: TGTGCCAGCAGCGACAGTCTAGCTAACTATGGCTACACCTTC; cdr3_aa: CASSDSLANYGYTF
clone_size: NA; d_call: NA; j_call: TRBJ2-3; v_call: TRBV11-2; cdr3_nt: TGTGCCAGCAGCTTATTGTCGGGCGGGGGCACAGATACGCAGTATTTT; cdr3_aa: CASSLLSGGGTDTQYF
clone_size: NA; d_call: NA; j_call: TRBJ2-7; v_call: TRBV25-1; cdr3_nt: TGTGCCAGCAGTGATTGGAATCTCTACGAGCAGTACTTC; cdr3_aa: CASSDWNLYEQYF
clone_size: NA; d_call: NA; j_call: TRBJ1-5; v_call: TRBV4-1; cdr3_nt: TGCGCCAGCTATCGGGACCTAATGGGCCAGCCCCAGCATTTT; cdr3_aa: CASYRDLMGQPQHF
clone_size: NA; d_call: TRBD1; j_call: TRBJ2-7; v_call: TRBV7-1; cdr3_nt: TGTGCCAGCAGCTTAGTTGAGGGGGCCTCCTACGAGCAGTACTTC; cdr3_aa: CASSLVEGASYEQYF
clone_size: NA; d_call: NA; j_call: TRBJ1-4; v_call: TRBV15; cdr3_nt: TGTGCCACCAGCGGGGGGGGCAGTCTTAATGAAAAACTGTTTTTT; cdr3_aa: CATSGGGSLNEKLFF